This TCR beta chain was captured in a study of blood T cells in healthy people across ages. Per sample, no less than 6 micrograms of total RNA were extracted. V was clipped by 1 base and J by 4 bases, with 13 bases between them. Germline V lookup: CDR1 LGHDT, CDR2 YNNKEL (reference sequence). This CDR3 region has 15 residues. It was with a sample-barcoded 5' primer and a J-beta primer mix that a second PCR of about 6 to 12 cycles was run. TCRdb called the 5' RACE reads again in MiXCR, with one record for every CDR3 protein. The repertoire holds 1.4 million to 1.5 million distinct CDR3 sequences, with roughly 40% as singletons.

Sample: blood. The chain recombines TRBV3-1 with TRBJ1-2; the D gene is possibly TRBD1 (6 bases). This clonotype was obtained from a woman in her late teens or twenties in good health. The CDR3 protein is CASSQGTGRAYGYTF. For the CDR3, the DNA is TGTGCCAGCAGCCAAGGCACAGGGAGGGCCTATGGCTACACCTTC.